This T cell receptor (beta chain) was captured in a study of cytomegalovirus exposure and HLA in healthy donors. Study context: An earlier analysis found under 130 million unique TCR beta sequences from approximately 190 million T cells.

60 Vbeta and 13 Jbeta primers were used in PCR. The repertoire was sequenced with immunoSEQ multiplex PCR; TCRdb's copy has only in-frame clones and lacks some. Of under 130,000 clones in the sample, about three quarters are singletons; the top ten hold more than 4.5%. V was cut by 5 bases and J by 3 bases, with 14 bases left in between. The V gene's germline CDR1 is LNHDA and CDR2 SQIVND (reference sequence). The CDR3 loop spans 15 amino acids. The study's findings and limits: According to the study, some 160 TCR beta chains were cytomegalovirus-associated. In a later analysis, approximately 15,000 TCR beta sequences were associated with HLA alleles at 0.05 false discovery rate. Most CMV-associated TCR beta chains appeared HLA-restricted in a later analysis.

Of note for this clone: The antigen remains unidentified.

Sequencing input: PBMCs. The sequence came from a female donor in good health and CMV-seropositive. V is TRBV19 and J is TRBJ1-5; TRBD1 might be the D (6 bases). The CDR3 here is CASSLLGANNQPQHF. In DNA, the CDR3 is TGTGCCAGTAGTCTTCTGGGGGCCAACAATCAGCCCCAGCATTTT.